What follows is one T cell receptor (beta chain) and its context. There are 15 residues in the CDR3. CDR1 SGDLS and CDR2 YYNGEE come from the germline V gene. The V segment lost 0 bases and the J segment 2 bases; nucleotides outside the gene matches: 4. Data came from immunoSEQ multiplex PCR; TCRdb stores just in-frame clones and leaves some out. The sample gives fewer than 50,000 clones, 94% of which show up once; roughly 4.7% is in the top ten. The data stem from a study of T cell changes during pregnancy in multiple sclerosis. Specimen: CD8+ T cells from peripheral blood mononuclear cells, collected in the first trimester of pregnancy. The chain joins TRBV9 to TRBJ2-5; 7 bases are a match to TRBD2. This TCR was sampled from a female donor with multiple sclerosis, enrolled in a pregnancy study. DNA for the CDR3: TGTGCCAGCAGCGTAGATGGGGGAGGGCAAGAGACCCAGTACTTC. Translated: CASSVDGGGQETQYF.